This T cell receptor beta chain was recovered during a study of cytomegalovirus exposure and HLA in healthy donors. As to this clone: As yet, its antigen is unknown.

Overall study results and limits: Many donors carried some public TCRs, although rarity characterized most TCR sequences. Researchers counted 164 TCR beta chains as cytomegalovirus-associated. As confirmed in vitro, a few CMV-associated chains were specific for CMV antigens.

The assay was immunoSEQ multiplex PCR, and TCRdb's table has in-frame clones only and misses some. The table has 250,000 to 300,000 clones, 65% to 90% seen once; the top ten hold 1%. The CDR3 consists of 13 residues. CDR1 is MDHEN and CDR2 is SYDVKM in the germline V gene. The germline V and J ends were trimmed by 8 bases and 4 bases, with 14 bases remaining between them. This sequence was found in a young woman in good health and CMV-seronegative. The chain uses TRBV28 and TRBJ1-2, with D perhaps TRBD1 (6 bases). The material sequenced was PBMCs. CDR3 sequence: CASGDRSGYGYTF. In nucleotides, the CDR3 is TGTGCCAGCGGAGACAGGTCTGGCTATGGCTACACCTTC.